This T cell receptor (beta chain) is from a study of T-cell reconstitution after alpha-beta-depleted transplantation in children. During its preparation, the TCRbeta library received unique molecular identifiers. From the PCR reads, TCRdb called clonotypes with MiXCR, one entry per CDR3 protein. The table records 90,000 to 100,000 distinct CDR3 sequences, 12% of them present only once. The ends lost 5 bases at V and 4 bases at J; junction bases unmatched: 11. CDR1 and CDR2 from the germline V gene are MDHEN and SYDVKM. The CDR3 length is 16 residues. In its sample, this clonotype was seen many times. The source of this sequence is a human donor who donated a stem cell graft to a child with inherited bone marrow failure. The source was PBMCs from the stem cell graft donor, collected from the stem cell graft. The gene calls are TRBV28 and TRBJ1-1; the match to TRBD1 covers 9 bases. CDR3 nucleotide sequence: TGTGCCAGCAGTACCGCCGGGACAGGGTGGGCCACTGAAGCTTTCTTT. It specifies CASSTAGTGWATEAFF.